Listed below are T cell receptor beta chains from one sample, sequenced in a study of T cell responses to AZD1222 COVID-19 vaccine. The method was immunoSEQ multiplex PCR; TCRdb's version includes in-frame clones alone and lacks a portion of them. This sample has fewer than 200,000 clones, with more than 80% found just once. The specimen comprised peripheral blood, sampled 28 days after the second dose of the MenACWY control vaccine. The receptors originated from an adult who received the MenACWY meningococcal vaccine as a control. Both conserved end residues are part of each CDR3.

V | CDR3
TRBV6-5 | CASSYSTGGEQYF
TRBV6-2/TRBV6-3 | CASSSNGQDSPLHF
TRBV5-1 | CASSTLMNTEAFF
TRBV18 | CASSPVNTANEKLFF
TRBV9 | CASSGGGGDTQYF
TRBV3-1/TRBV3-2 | CASSQDSRATNEKLFF
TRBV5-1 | CASSLRTGMNTEAFF
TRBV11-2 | CASSLAPPGTGELFF
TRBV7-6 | CASSLVQGAENGYTF
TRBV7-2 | CASSLSRATNEKLFF
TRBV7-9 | CASSLDGSPLHF